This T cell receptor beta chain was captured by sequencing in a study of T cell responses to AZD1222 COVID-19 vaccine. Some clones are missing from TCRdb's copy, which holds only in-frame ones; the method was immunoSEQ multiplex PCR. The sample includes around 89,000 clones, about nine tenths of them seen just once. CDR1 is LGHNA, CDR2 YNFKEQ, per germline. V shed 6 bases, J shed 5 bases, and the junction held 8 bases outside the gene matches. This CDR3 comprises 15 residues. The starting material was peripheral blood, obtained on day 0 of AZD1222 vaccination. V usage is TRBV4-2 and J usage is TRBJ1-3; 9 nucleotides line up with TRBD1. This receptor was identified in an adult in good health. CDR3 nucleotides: TGTGCCAGCAGGCGTACAGGGGGCGGGAGAAACACCATATATTTT. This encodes CASRRTGGGRNTIYF.